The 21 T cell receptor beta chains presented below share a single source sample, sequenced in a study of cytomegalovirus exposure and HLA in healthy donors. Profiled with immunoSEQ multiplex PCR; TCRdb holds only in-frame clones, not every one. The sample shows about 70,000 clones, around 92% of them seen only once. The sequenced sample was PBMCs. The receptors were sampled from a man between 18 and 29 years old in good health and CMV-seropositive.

CDR3 coding DNA: TGCAGCGTGACCGGCGTGACAATAGATACGCAGTATTTT. It codes for CSVTGVTIDTQYF. The chain combines TRBV29-1 with TRBJ2-3, with D unclear. The length of the CDR3 is 13 residues. V lost 6 bases to trimming and J lost 5 bases, with 15 bases between them. CDR1 is SQVTM and CDR2 is ANQGSEA in the germline V gene.

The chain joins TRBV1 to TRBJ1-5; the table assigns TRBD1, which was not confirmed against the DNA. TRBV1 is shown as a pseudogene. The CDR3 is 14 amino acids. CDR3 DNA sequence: TGCACCAGCAGCCAAGATGGCAGGGCTCAGCCCCAGCATTTT. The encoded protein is CTSSQDGRAQPQHF.

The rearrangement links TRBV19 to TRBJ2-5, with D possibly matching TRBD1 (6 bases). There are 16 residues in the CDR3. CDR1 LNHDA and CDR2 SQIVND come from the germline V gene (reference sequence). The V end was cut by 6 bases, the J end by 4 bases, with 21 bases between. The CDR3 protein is CASSPNRVGSGETQYF. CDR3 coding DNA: TGTGCCAGTAGCCCGAACAGGGTTGGGAGCGGAGAGACCCAGTACTTC.

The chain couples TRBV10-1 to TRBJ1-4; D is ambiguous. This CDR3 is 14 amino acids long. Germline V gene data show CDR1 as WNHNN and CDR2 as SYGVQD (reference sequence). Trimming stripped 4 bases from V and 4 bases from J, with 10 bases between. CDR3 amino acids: CASSGSGGNEKLFF. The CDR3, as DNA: TGCGCCAGCAGTGGATCGGGAGGTAATGAAAAACTGTTTTTT.

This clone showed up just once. CDR3 residues: CASSVGTGGGPYEQYF. The CDR3 DNA is TGTGCCAGCAGCGTAGGGACAGGGGGGGGTCCCTACGAGCAGTACTTC. The chain carries TRBV9 and TRBJ2-7; TRBD1 matches at 10 bases. Germline V gene lookup returns CDR1 SGDLS and CDR2 YYNGEE. The CDR3 contains 16 residues. V lost 0 bases to trimming and J lost 2 bases; unmatched junction nucleotides: 5.

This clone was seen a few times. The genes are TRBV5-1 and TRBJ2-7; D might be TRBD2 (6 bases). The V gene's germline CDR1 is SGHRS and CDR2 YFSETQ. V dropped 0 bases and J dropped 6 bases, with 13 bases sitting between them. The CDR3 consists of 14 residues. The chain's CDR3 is CASSLEIMRGEQYF. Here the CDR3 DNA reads TGCGCCAGCAGCTTGGAGATTATGCGGGGCGAGCAGTACTTC.

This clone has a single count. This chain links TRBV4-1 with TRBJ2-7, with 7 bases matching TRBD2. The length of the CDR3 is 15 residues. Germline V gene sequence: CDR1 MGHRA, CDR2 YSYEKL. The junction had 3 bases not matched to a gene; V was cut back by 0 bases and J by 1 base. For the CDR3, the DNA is TGCGCCAGCAGCCAAGAGGCTAGCGGTTCCTACGAGCAGTACTTC. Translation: CASSQEASGSYEQYF.

As DNA, the CDR3 is TGCAGCGCCGAGTTCTCTGGGGCCAACGTCCTGACTTTC. Its protein product is CSAEFSGANVLTF. The gene calls are TRBV29-1 and TRBJ2-6; no clear D. CDR1 and CDR2 (germline): SQVTM, ANQGSEA. The CDR3 loop spans 13 amino acids. Trimming shortened V by 7 bases and J by 0 bases, and 7 bases separated the two germline ends.

CDR3 bases: TGTGCCAGCAGTGAACCTCAGGGGGGCACTGAAGCTTTCTTT. Translated, it gives CASSEPQGGTEAFF. The chain is built from TRBV6-1 and TRBJ1-1, with 7 bases that match TRBD1. The germline CDR1 and CDR2 sequences are MNHNS and SASEGT. CDR3 length: 14 amino acids. Trimming cost V 2 bases and J 4 bases; bases outside gene matches: 4.

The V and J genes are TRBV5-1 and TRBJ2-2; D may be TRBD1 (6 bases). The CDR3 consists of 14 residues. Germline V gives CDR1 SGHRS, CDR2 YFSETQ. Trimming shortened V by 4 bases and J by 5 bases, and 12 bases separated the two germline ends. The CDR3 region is CASSPLGQTGELFF. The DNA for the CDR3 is TGCGCCAGCAGCCCCCTGGGACAAACCGGGGAGCTGTTTTTT.

The CDR3 bases are TGTGCCAGCAGCCCAAGGACTAGCGACAAGAGAAGGGAGACCCAGTACTTC. Encoded protein: CASSPRTSDKRRETQYF. V and J are TRBV7-9 and TRBJ2-5; 9 bases match TRBD2. The CDR3 totals 17 residues. Germline V gene data show CDR1 as SEHNR and CDR2 as FQNEAQ (reference sequence). V lost 5 bases and J lost 5; bases outside the gene matches: 15. Filled out from reference TRBV7-9 and TRBJ2-5, the complete variable domain reads DTGVSQNPRHKITKRGQNVTFRCDPISEHNRLYWYRQTLGQGPEFLTYFQNEAQLEKSRLLSDRFSAERPKGSFSTLEIQRTEQGDSAMYLCASSPRTSDKRRETQYFGPGTRLLVL.

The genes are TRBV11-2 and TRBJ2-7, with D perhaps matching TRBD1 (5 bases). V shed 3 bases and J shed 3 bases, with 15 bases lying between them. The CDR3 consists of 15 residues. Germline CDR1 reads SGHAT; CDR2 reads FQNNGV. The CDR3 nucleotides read TGTGCCAGCAGCTTTCTAGGAGACAGAATCTACGAGCAGTACTTC. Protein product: CASSFLGDRIYEQYF.

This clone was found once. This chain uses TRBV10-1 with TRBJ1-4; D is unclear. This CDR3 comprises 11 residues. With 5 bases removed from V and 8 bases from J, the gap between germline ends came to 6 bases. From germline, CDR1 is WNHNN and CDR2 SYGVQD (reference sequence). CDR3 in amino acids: CASSLVEKLFF. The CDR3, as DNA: TGCGCCAGCAGTTTAGTCGAAAAACTGTTTTTT.

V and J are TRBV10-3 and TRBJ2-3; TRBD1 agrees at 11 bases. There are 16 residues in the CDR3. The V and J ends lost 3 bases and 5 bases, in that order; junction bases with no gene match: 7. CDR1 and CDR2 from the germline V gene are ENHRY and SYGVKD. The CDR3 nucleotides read TGTGCCATCAGTGAAGGGACAGGGGGTAGTGGAGATACGCAGTATTTT. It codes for CAISEGTGGSGDTQYF.

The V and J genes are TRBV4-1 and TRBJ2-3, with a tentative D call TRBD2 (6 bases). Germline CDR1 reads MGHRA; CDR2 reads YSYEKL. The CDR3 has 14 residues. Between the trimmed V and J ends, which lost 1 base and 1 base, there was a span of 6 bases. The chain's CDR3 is CASSQGGGTDTQYF. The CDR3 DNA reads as TGCGCCAGCAGCCAAGGGGGGGGCACAGATACGCAGTATTTT.

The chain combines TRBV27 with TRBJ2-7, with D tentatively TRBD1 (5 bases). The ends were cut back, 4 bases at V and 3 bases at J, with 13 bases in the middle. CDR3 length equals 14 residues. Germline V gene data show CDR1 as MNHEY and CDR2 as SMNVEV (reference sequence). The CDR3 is CASSSQGPVYEQYF. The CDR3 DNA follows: TGTGCCAGCAGTTCCCAGGGTCCAGTCTACGAGCAGTACTTC.

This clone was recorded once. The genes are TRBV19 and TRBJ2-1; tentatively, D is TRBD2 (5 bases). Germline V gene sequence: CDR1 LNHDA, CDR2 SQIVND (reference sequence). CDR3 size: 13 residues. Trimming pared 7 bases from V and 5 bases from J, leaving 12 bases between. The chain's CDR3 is CASNQRSHNEQFF. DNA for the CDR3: TGTGCCAGTAACCAGCGGAGTCACAATGAGCAGTTCTTC.

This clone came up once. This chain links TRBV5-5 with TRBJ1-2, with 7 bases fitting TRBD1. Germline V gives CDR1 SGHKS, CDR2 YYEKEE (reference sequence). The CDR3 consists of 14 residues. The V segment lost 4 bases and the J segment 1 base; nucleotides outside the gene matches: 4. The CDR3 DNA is TGTGCCAGCAGCCCGGGGGACAGTAACTATGGCTACACCTTC. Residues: CASSPGDSNYGYTF.

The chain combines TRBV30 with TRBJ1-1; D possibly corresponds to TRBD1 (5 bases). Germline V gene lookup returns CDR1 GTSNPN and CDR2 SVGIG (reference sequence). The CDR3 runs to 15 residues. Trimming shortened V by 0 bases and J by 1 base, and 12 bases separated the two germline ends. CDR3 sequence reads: CAWSVVTGGNTEAFF. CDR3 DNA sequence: TGTGCCTGGAGTGTTGTAACAGGCGGGAACACTGAAGCTTTCTTT.

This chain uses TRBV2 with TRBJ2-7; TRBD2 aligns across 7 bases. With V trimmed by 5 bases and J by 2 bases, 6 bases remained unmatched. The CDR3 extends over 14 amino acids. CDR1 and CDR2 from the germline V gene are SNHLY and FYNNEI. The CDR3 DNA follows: TGTGCCAGCAGTACCGGCGGGAGTGCCTACGAGCAGTACTTC. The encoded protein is CASSTGGSAYEQYF.

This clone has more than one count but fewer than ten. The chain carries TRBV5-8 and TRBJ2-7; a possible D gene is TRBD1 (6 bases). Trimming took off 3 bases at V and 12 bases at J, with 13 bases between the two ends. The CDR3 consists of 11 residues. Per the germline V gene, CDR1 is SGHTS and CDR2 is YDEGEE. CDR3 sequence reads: CASSSTGLPYF. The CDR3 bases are TGTGCCAGCAGCTCCACAGGGTTACCGTACTTC.